A single T cell receptor (beta chain) is shown here with its context. The antigen is unknown. This specimen comes from a study of shared clonotypes between healthy human individuals. Assay used: immunoSEQ multiplex PCR; TCRdb lists only in-frame clones, some missing. In the table there are about 1,500,000 clones, 96% of which are singletons. Study-level results: Sharing across four donors was highest in naive CD4 (around 5%) and lowest in memory CD8 (approximately 0.4%).

CDR1 PRHDT and CDR2 FYEKMQ come from the germline V gene (reference sequence). CDR3 length equals 13 residues. Trimming pared 0 bases from V and 5 bases from J, leaving 5 bases between. The origin of this receptor is a man aged 30 to 39 in good health. This chain uses TRBV13 with TRBJ1-5; D remains unclear. The sequenced sample was naive CD4+ T cells sorted from blood. As for subset: CD45RA+ positively selected. In DNA, the CDR3 is TGTGCCAGCAGCTTAGGCAGTTATCAGCCCCAGCATTTT. Protein: CASSLGSYQPQHF.